This T cell receptor (beta chain) was identified during a study of OX40 agonist ivuxolimab in advanced cancers. Study overall: Hepatocellular carcinoma, melanoma, renal cell or head and neck cancer occurred in dose-escalation patients. General study results and limits: Partial responders dosed at 0.1-3.0 mg/kg displayed clonal expansion ranking among the lowest. At 0.1 to 3.0 mg/kg, CD4+ and CD8+ blood T cells expanded clonally by week 6.

Method: immunoSEQ multiplex PCR; TCRdb's copy keeps in-frame clones and lacks some. This sample has approximately 79,000 clones, with 75% to 90% found just once. This clone was seen more than once but under ten times. Its specificity is unknown. Drawing of blood for sampling happened at baseline, at cycle 4 day 1, and at cycle 7 day 1. Sequences were derived from CD4+ or CD8+ T cells sorted from blood, sampled in a trial of the OX40 agonist ivuxolimab. The TCR sequence derives from an adult with an advanced solid tumor such as melanoma, head and neck, liver or kidney cancer.

In DNA form, the CDR3 reads TGTGCCAGCAGCTTAGTGGGGCAGGGAGCATACAATGAGCAGTTCTTC. Its translation is CASSLVGQGAYNEQFF. This chain joins TRBV7-9 and TRBJ2-1; the D gene could be TRBD1 or TRBD2 (5 bases each). Germline V lookup: CDR1 SEHNR, CDR2 FQNEAQ (reference sequence). The V end was cut by 1 base, the J end by 4 bases, with 14 bases between. The CDR3 has 16 amino acids.